A single TCR beta chain is shown here with its context. The antigen is undetermined. CD8+ and CD4+ T cells taken from blood had their TCR beta sequenced. While serving as controls, healthy donors were matched for age and sex. The data derive from a study of CD8 T cells in Susac syndrome. Overall study findings and caveats: The study's TCR sequencing and HLA analysis drew on a certain number of individuals. That number was acknowledged as relatively small.

RNA was extracted with the RNeasy kit, and a quantity of roughly 0.45 to 1 ug was reverse transcribed using random hexamers. A multiplex approach, immunoSEQ multiplex PCR, amplified TCR beta CDR3 across 54 Vbeta and 13 Jbeta. Each CDR3 protein is one row after TCRdb ran MiXCR on the immunoSEQ multiplex PCR reads. The data show about 150,000 distinct CDR3 sequences, roughly 94% seen once. Between the trimmed V and J ends, which lost 1 base and 9 bases, there was a span of 18 bases. Germline V gene sequence: CDR1 LNHDA, CDR2 SQIVND (reference sequence). This CDR3 is built from 15 residues. The sample was CD4+ T cells from PBMCs. This chain joins TRBV19 and TRBJ2-5; TRBD1 is a possible D gene (5 bases). This receptor was obtained from a human donor in good health. CDR3 nucleotide sequence: TGTGCCAGTAGTATAGCCCTGGGGCGGCCACGGGCCCAGTACTTC. This gives the protein CASSIALGRPRAQYF.